This entry lists 12 T cell receptor beta chains sequenced from one sample in a study of T-cell memory formation after mild COVID-19. MiXCR, applied by TCRdb to the 5' RACE reads, yields one record per CDR3 protein. The top ten hold 0.65% to 0.9% of the sample, which has more than 35,000 distinct CDR3 sequences, 6.1% seen once. The specimen sequenced was PBMCs or a T cell subset sorted from them (not recorded which). These receptors came from an adult who had mild COVID-19 (a few samples of this study predate the infection). Cell type and time point are not known.

The table lists this clonotype with many counts. The chain couples TRBV12-3 or TRBV12-4 to TRBJ2-7; unclear D gene. The V gene lost 4 bases and the J gene lost 7 bases, with 14 bases spanning the gap. The CDR3 runs to 13 residues. Here the CDR3 reads CASSSGPRREQYF. In DNA, the CDR3 is TGTGCCAGCAGTTCCGGGCCCCGCAGGGAGCAGTACTTC.

This chain uses TRBV7-2 with TRBJ1-2; perhaps TRBD1 as D (6 bases). V lost 1 base, J lost 4 bases, and 13 bases lay in between. CDR1 and CDR2 from the germline V gene are SGHTA and FQGNSA. This CDR3 comprises 15 residues. The CDR3 coding sequence is TGTGCCAGCAGCTTAGGGGAGGGAGGGGGCTATGGCTACACCTTC. This codes for CASSLGEGGGYGYTF.

This rearrangement joins TRBV3-1 to TRBJ1-3, with D unresolved. CDR3 length equals 15 residues. The germline V gene has CDR1 LGHDT and CDR2 YNNKEL (reference sequence). Trimming stripped 1 base from V and 4 bases from J, with 11 bases between. In nucleotides, the CDR3 is TGTGCCAGCAGCCAAGTCTTGGCTCTCGGAAACACCATATATTTT. It translates to CASSQVLALGNTIYF.

This clonotype was counted ten times or more. The chain has TRBV27 and TRBJ2-3; 12 bases line up with TRBD2. V shed 6 bases, J shed 0 bases, and the junction held 7 bases outside the gene matches. This CDR3 region has 17 residues. Germline lookup yields CDR1 MNHEY and CDR2 SMNVEV (reference sequence). The CDR3 protein is CASRSSGRAFSTDTQYF. CDR3 nucleotides: TGTGCCAGCAGATCTAGCGGGAGGGCCTTCAGCACAGATACGCAGTATTTT.

This clonotype was observed a handful of times. V usage is TRBV5-4 and J usage is TRBJ2-6; 8 bases are a match to TRBD1. CDR1 is SGHNT, CDR2 YYREEE, per germline (reference sequence). The CDR3 contains 16 residues. V shed 4 bases and J 0 bases; nucleotides not matched to a gene: 3. The CDR3 sequence: CASSVDRVSGANVLTF. Here the CDR3 DNA reads TGTGCCAGCAGCGTGGACAGGGTCTCTGGGGCCAACGTCCTGACTTTC. The full variable domain, in which reference TRBV5-4 and TRBJ2-6 provide the parts outside the CDR3, is ETGVTQSPTHLIKTRGQQVTLRCSSQSGHNTVSWYQQALGQGPQFIFQYYREEENGRGNFPPRFSGLQFPNYSSELNVNALELDDSALYLCASSVDRVSGANVLTFGAGSRLTVL.

The chain links TRBV7-3 to TRBJ2-3; D ambiguous. The germline V gene has CDR1 SGHTA and CDR2 FQGTGA. V lost 1 base to trimming and J lost 2 bases, with 4 bases between them. This CDR3 is 13 amino acids long. This CDR3 reads CASSLMDTDTQYF. The DNA for the CDR3 is TGTGCCAGCAGCTTAATGGACACAGATACGCAGTATTTT.

This clonotype has at least ten counts. The chain employs TRBV4-1 and TRBJ1-6; D is ambiguous. The germline gives CDR1 MGHRA, CDR2 YSYEKL. The CDR3 runs 16 residues. The ends were cut back, 1 base at V and 0 bases at J, with 7 bases in the middle. The CDR3, as DNA: TGCGCCAGCAGCCAAGGGGTGGGCTCCTATAATTCACCCCTCCACTTT. This codes for CASSQGVGSYNSPLHF.

This clonotype was detected many times. The genes are TRBV27 and TRBJ2-3, with 11 bases identical to TRBD2. Per germline, CDR1 MNHEY and CDR2 SMNVEV (reference sequence). The J segment lost 1 base and the V segment lost 7 bases, leaving 7 bases of the junction unmatched. The CDR3 has 16 residues. The CDR3 bases are TGTGCCAGCACTCCACAGGGACTAGCGGGCACAGATACGCAGTATTTT. Protein sequence: CASTPQGLAGTDTQYF.

In nucleotides, the CDR3 is TGTGCCAGCAGCCAAGGAAGGGGTGGCTACACCTTC. Its protein is CASSQGRGGYTF. The chain combines TRBV3-1 with TRBJ1-2; tentative D call: TRBD1 (5 bases). This CDR3 contains 12 residues. Trimming removed 1 base from V and 7 bases from J, with 7 bases in between. Germline CDR1 reads LGHDT; CDR2 reads YNNKEL (reference sequence).

The table lists this clonotype with many counts. The chain joins TRBV20-1 to TRBJ2-1, with 7 bases identical to TRBD1. Losses at the gene ends were 5 bases for V and 7 bases for J; bases not matched to a gene: 8. The CDR3 loop spans 13 amino acids. CDR1 is DFQATT, CDR2 SNEGSKA, per germline (reference sequence). CDR3 in DNA: TGCAGTGCTCCGACAGGGCAAGATAATGAGCAGTTCTTC. This gives the protein CSAPTGQDNEQFF.

This clonotype was seen a handful of times. The chain is built from TRBV3-1 and TRBJ2-1; 10 positions match TRBD2. The CDR3 is 15 amino acids. The V segment lost 2 bases and the J segment 7 bases; nucleotides outside the gene matches: 5. Germline-derived CDR1 and CDR2 are LGHDT and YNNKEL (reference sequence). The CDR3 region has the DNA TGTGCCAGCAGCCAAAGCGGGGGGGCCAGGAATGAGCAGTTCTTC. It is translated as CASSQSGGARNEQFF.

This clonotype was found a few times. The chain couples TRBV2 to TRBJ1-1; D not resolved. V was pared by 1 base and J by 3 bases, with 9 bases between. This CDR3 is built from 14 residues. CDR1 is SNHLY and CDR2 is FYNNEI in the germline V gene. CDR3 residues: CASSEGGGDTEAFF. CDR3 bases: TGTGCCAGCAGTGAAGGGGGTGGAGACACTGAAGCTTTCTTT.